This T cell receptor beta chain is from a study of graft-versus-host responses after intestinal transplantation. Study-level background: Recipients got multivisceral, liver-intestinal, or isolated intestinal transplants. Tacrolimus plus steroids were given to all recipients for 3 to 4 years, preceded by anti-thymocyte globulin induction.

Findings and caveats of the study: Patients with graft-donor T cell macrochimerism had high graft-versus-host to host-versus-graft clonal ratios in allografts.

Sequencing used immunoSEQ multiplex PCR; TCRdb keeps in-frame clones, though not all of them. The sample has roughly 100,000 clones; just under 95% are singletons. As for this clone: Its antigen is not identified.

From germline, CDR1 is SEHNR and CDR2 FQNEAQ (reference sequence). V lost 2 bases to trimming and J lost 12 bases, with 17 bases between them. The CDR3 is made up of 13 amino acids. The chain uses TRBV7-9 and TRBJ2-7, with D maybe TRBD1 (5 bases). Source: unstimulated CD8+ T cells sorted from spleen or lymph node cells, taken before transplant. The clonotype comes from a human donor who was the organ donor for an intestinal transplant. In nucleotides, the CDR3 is TGTGCCAGCAGCTTATCGATTCGAACAGGTCCGTACTTC. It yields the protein CASSLSIRTGPYF.